Below, 27 T cell receptor beta chains from the same sample are listed, as sequenced in a study of T cell responses to AZD1222 COVID-19 vaccine. Clones were sequenced by immunoSEQ multiplex PCR, and TCRdb holds only the in-frame ones, with some missing. The sample holds about 110,000 clones, about 90% seen once. Sequences were derived from peripheral blood, sampled on day 0 of AZD1222 vaccination. The receptor source for this set is an adult in good health.

The J gene is TRBJ2-3, the V gene TRBV27, with no clear D. CDR1 MNHEY and CDR2 SMNVEV come from the germline V gene (reference sequence). This CDR3 region has 13 residues. The germline V and J ends were trimmed by 6 bases and 3 bases, with 10 bases remaining between them. The CDR3 DNA reads as TGTGCCAGCAGCCCCCATGAGACAGATACGCAGTATTTT. It specifies CASSPHETDTQYF.

The V call is TRBV14, the J call TRBJ2-5, with 13 bases lining up with TRBD2. Germline-derived CDR1 and CDR2 are SGHDN and FVKESK. This CDR3 is 16 amino acids long. The V and J ends lost 1 base and 1 base, in that order; junction bases with no gene match: 0. CDR3 residues: CASSQGLAGGQETQYF. DNA of the CDR3: TGTGCCAGCAGCCAAGGACTAGCGGGGGGCCAAGAGACCCAGTACTTC.

This rearrangement joins TRBV7-3 to TRBJ1-2, with a weak D call TRBD1 (5 bases). CDR3 size: 13 residues. Germline CDR1 is SGHTA and CDR2 is FQGTGA. V was cut by 3 bases and J by 7 bases, with 12 bases left in between. Written as DNA, the CDR3 is TGTGCCAGCAGCTTTCAAGGGACGTCTGGCTACACCTTC. Its translation: CASSFQGTSGYTF.

The chain employs TRBV19 and TRBJ2-3, with a possible D match to TRBD1 (6 bases). The CDR3 runs to 15 residues. In germline, CDR1 is LNHDA, CDR2 SQIVND (reference sequence). Between the trimmed V and J ends, which lost 5 bases and 3 bases, there was a span of 15 bases. The CDR3 spells CASSRTGTRTDTQYF. CDR3 sequence (DNA): TGTGCCAGTAGTCGCACAGGGACGAGAACAGATACGCAGTATTTT. The full variable domain, in which reference TRBV19 and TRBJ2-3 provide the parts outside the CDR3, is DGGITQSPKYLFRKEGQNVTLSCEQNLNHDAMYWYRQDPGQGLRLIYYSQIVNDFQKGDIAEGYSVSREKKESFPLTVTSAQKNPTAFYLCASSRTGTRTDTQYFGPGTRLTVL.

The chain combines TRBV5-1 with TRBJ2-1; 9 bases are shared with TRBD2. V gave up 2 bases and J gave up 0 bases; unmatched junction bases: 9. CDR1 SGHRS and CDR2 YFSETQ come from the germline V gene. The CDR3 covers 18 residues. DNA for the CDR3: TGCGCCAGCAGCTTTGTTAGCGGGGGACCTAGCTCCTACAATGAGCAGTTCTTC. Amino acids: CASSFVSGGPSSYNEQFF.

The rearrangement joins TRBV7-9 to TRBJ2-7; TRBD2 is a possible D gene (6 bases). This CDR3 region has 14 residues. Between the trimmed V and J ends, which lost 5 bases and 3 bases, there was a span of 14 bases. Germline CDR1 is SEHNR and CDR2 is FQNEAQ (reference sequence). DNA of the CDR3: TGTGCCAGCAGCCTATTGGGGGGACTCTACGAGCAGTACTTC. Protein: CASSLLGGLYEQYF.

The V and J genes are TRBV5-1 and TRBJ2-7; 8 bases map to TRBD1. Germline V lookup: CDR1 SGHRS, CDR2 YFSETQ. Trimming at V came to 4 bases and at J to 5 bases, leaving 14 bases not matched to a gene. This CDR3 contains 16 residues. CDR3 protein: CASSTEVRDRGHEQYF. Here the CDR3 DNA reads TGCGCCAGCAGCACCGAGGTCCGAGACAGGGGTCACGAGCAGTACTTC.

The chain employs TRBV10-3 and TRBJ2-1, with TRBD2 identical over 9 bases. Germline CDR1 and CDR2: ENHRY and SYGVKD. V lost 6 bases to trimming and J lost 6 bases; unmatched junction nucleotides: 6. The CDR3 contains 14 residues. The CDR3 sequence is CAIRASGEGNEQFF. The DNA of the CDR3 is TGTGCCATCAGGGCTAGCGGGGAGGGCAATGAGCAGTTCTTC.

The chain is built from TRBV7-2 and TRBJ2-2, with D uncertain. Trimming removed 1 base from V and 5 bases from J, with 17 bases in between. In germline, CDR1 is SGHTA, CDR2 FQGNSA. The CDR3 sequence is 17 residues long. The CDR3 here is CASSLDGAKRGTGELFF. DNA for the CDR3: TGTGCCAGCAGCTTAGATGGCGCCAAAAGAGGAACCGGGGAGCTGTTTTTT.

The V gene is TRBV27, the J gene TRBJ2-1; D is uncertain. V was cut by 7 bases and J by 3 bases, with 4 bases left in between. Germline lookup yields CDR1 MNHEY and CDR2 SMNVEV (reference sequence). This CDR3 is built from 11 residues. The CDR3 loop reads CASTNYNEQFF. CDR3 nucleotides: TGTGCCAGCACCAACTACAATGAGCAGTTCTTC.

The chain carries TRBV7-6 and TRBJ2-1, with D tentatively TRBD1 (6 bases). V lost 5 bases to trimming and J lost 7 bases, with 15 bases between them. Per germline, CDR1 SGHVS and CDR2 FNYEAQ. This CDR3 comprises 14 residues. Written as DNA, the CDR3 is TGTGCCAGCAGCCTCGCCGGGACAATGAATGAGCAGTTCTTC. Translation gives CASSLAGTMNEQFF.

The chain is built from TRBV9 and TRBJ1-6; D is unresolved. The CDR3 is 13 amino acids. The ends were cut back, 3 bases at V and 2 bases at J, with 3 bases in the middle. The germline CDR1 and CDR2 sequences are SGDLS and YYNGEE. CDR3 DNA sequence: TGTGCCAGCAGCGAGGCCTATAATTCACCCCTCCACTTT. Its translation: CASSEAYNSPLHF.

J is TRBJ2-3 and V is TRBV9; 9 nucleotides match TRBD2. Germline V lookup: CDR1 SGDLS, CDR2 YYNGEE. Trimming took 4 bases from V and 5 from J; bases not matched to a gene: 8. The CDR3 runs to 15 residues. DNA of the CDR3: TGTGCCAGCAGCCCCGTAGCGGGGGTGAAAGATACGCAGTATTTT. This codes for CASSPVAGVKDTQYF.

This sequence joins TRBV5-4 and TRBJ1-2; perhaps TRBD1 as D (5 bases). V lost 0 bases and J 3 bases, leaving 9 bases between the germline ends. The V gene's germline CDR1 is SGHNT and CDR2 YYREEE (reference sequence). CDR3 length: 14 amino acids. The CDR3 sequence is CASSLAARDYGYTF. DNA for the CDR3: TGTGCCAGCAGCTTGGCCGCCAGGGACTATGGCTACACCTTC.

The J gene is TRBJ1-2, the V gene TRBV30; the D is unclear. In germline, CDR1 is GTSNPN, CDR2 SVGIG (reference sequence). This CDR3 spans 12 amino acids. The V gene lost 1 base and the J gene lost 1 base, with 4 bases spanning the gap. The CDR3 nucleotides are TGTGCCTGGAGTGACAGTAACTATGGCTACACCTTC. Its protein product is CAWSDSNYGYTF.

This chain links TRBV7-2 with TRBJ2-3; tentative D call: TRBD2 (6 bases). The length of the CDR3 is 15 residues. The V end lost 4 bases, the J end lost 4 bases, and 15 bases lay between the germline ends. Germline CDR1 and CDR2: SGHTA and FQGNSA. In DNA, the CDR3 is TGTGCCAGCAGCTCCTCGACTAGAACGGCAGATACGCAGTATTTT. Protein: CASSSSTRTADTQYF.

The CDR3 DNA reads as TGTGCCAGCAGTGAATTAGGGACACCAGGGATGAACACTGAAGCTTTCTTT. Encoded protein: CASSELGTPGMNTEAFF. The genes are TRBV6-1 and TRBJ1-1; weak D call: TRBD1 (6 bases). This CDR3 is 17 amino acids long. V was clipped by 2 bases and J by 0 bases, with 16 bases between them. Germline V gives CDR1 MNHNS, CDR2 SASEGT.

The CDR3, as DNA: TGTGCCAGCAGAGGCGGCCCCTACGAGCAGTACTTC. It encodes CASRGGPYEQYF. The chain combines TRBV2 with TRBJ2-7; D uncertain. Germline assignment: CDR1 SNHLY and CDR2 FYNNEI. V lost 6 bases, J lost 2 bases, and 8 bases lay in between. The CDR3 totals 12 residues.

The chain joins TRBV9 to TRBJ2-3; 9 bases map to TRBD1. This CDR3 is built from 16 residues. From germline, CDR1 is SGDLS and CDR2 YYNGEE. Trimming cost V 4 bases and J 3 bases; bases outside gene matches: 9. The CDR3 protein is CASSPSDRGGTDTQYF. CDR3 DNA: TGTGCCAGCAGCCCGTCGGACAGGGGAGGTACAGATACGCAGTATTTT. Using reference TRBV9 and TRBJ2-3 for the parts outside the CDR3, the full variable domain is DSGVTQTPKHLITATGQRVTLRCSPRSGDLSVYWYQQSLDQGLQFLIQYYNGEERAKGNILERFSAQQFPDLHSELNLSSLELGDSALYFCASSPSDRGGTDTQYFGPGTRLTVL.

This clone has a single count. The genes are TRBV2 and TRBJ2-3; D might be TRBD1 (5 bases). The germline V gene encodes CDR1 SNHLY and CDR2 FYNNEI. This CDR3 region has 14 residues. The V and J ends lost 7 bases and 4 bases respectively, with 15 bases between them. CDR3 residues: CASMWARVADTQYF. The CDR3 DNA reads as TGTGCCAGCATGTGGGCCAGGGTGGCAGATACGCAGTATTTT.

The V gene is TRBV12-3 or TRBV12-4, the J gene TRBJ1-2; D is uncertain. CDR3 length equals 12 residues. The V end was cut by 7 bases, the J end by 4 bases, with 10 bases between. The DNA of the CDR3 is TGTGCCAGCACCGCAGTTACCTATGGCTACACCTTC. This encodes CASTAVTYGYTF.

The chain joins TRBV4-3 to TRBJ2-2; 8 nucleotides agree with TRBD1. The junction had 6 bases not matched to a gene; V was cut back by 2 bases and J by 7 bases. Germline CDR1 LGHNA, CDR2 YSLEER. This CDR3 is built from 15 residues. The CDR3 DNA reads as TGCGCCAGCAGCCAAACCAGGGGGCGTGGCGGGGAGCTGTTTTTT. Translated: CASSQTRGRGGELFF.

The chain is built from TRBV7-2 and TRBJ2-7, with D uncertain. This CDR3 comprises 12 residues. Germline-derived CDR1 and CDR2 are SGHTA and FQGNSA. V was pared by 4 bases and J by 3 bases, with 7 bases between. The CDR3 reads CASSSDYYEQYF. CDR3 coding DNA: TGTGCCAGCAGCTCCGATTACTACGAGCAGTACTTC.

The V call is TRBV2, the J call TRBJ2-5; D uncertain. V was cut by 8 bases and J by 3 bases, with 7 bases left in between. The germline gives CDR1 SNHLY, CDR2 FYNNEI. The CDR3 length is 11 residues. Here the CDR3 reads CASAIEETQYF. Here the CDR3 DNA reads TGTGCCAGCGCCATCGAAGAGACCCAGTACTTC.

The chain carries TRBV12-3 or TRBV12-4 and TRBJ2-7; weak D call: TRBD1 (6 bases). V lost 4 bases to trimming and J lost 3 bases, with 10 bases between them. The CDR3 has 13 residues. CDR3 sequence: CASSSGQLYEQYF. CDR3 nucleotides: TGTGCCAGCAGTTCGGGACAACTCTACGAGCAGTACTTC.

The chain links TRBV27 to TRBJ2-2; D unclear. Trimming pared 6 bases from V and 6 bases from J, leaving 11 bases between. Germline V gene lookup returns CDR1 MNHEY and CDR2 SMNVEV (reference sequence). This CDR3 contains 13 residues. The CDR3 reads CASSLPVAGELFF. CDR3 DNA: TGTGCCAGCAGCCTACCGGTCGCCGGGGAGCTGTTTTTT.

The rearrangement joins TRBV4-1 to TRBJ1-3, with D possibly matching TRBD1 (5 bases). Germline CDR1 and CDR2: MGHRA and YSYEKL. With 0 bases removed from V and 4 bases from J, the gap between germline ends came to 13 bases. CDR3 length: 16 amino acids. In DNA, the CDR3 is TGCGCCAGCAGCCAAGACAGGGCCGAGGCCGGAAACACCATATATTTT. This translates into CASSQDRAEAGNTIYF.